Following are 25 T cell receptor beta chains from one sample sequenced in a study of T-cell reconstitution after alpha-beta-depleted transplantation in children. TCRbeta library construction was performed incorporating unique molecular identifiers. In TCRdb, the PCR reads were re-called with MiXCR into one record per CDR3 protein. Of 540,000 or so distinct CDR3 sequences in the sample, 20% to 25% were seen once. The specimen comprised PBMCs, mostly from graft donor cells, sampled 360 days after TCRalphabeta/CD19-depleted stem cell transplant. These receptor sequences come from a boy under two years old who had a stem cell transplant for acute myeloid leukemia, so the T cells may come from the graft donor.

The chain has TRBV12-3 or TRBV12-4 and TRBJ2-7; 8 bases match TRBD1. This CDR3 has 16 residues. With V trimmed by 4 bases and J by 2 bases, 10 bases remained unmatched. CDR3 DNA sequence: TGTGCCAGCAGTTCGACCGGGACAGGACGACCCTACGAGCAGTACGTC. Its protein product is CASSSTGTGRPYEQYV.

This sequence joins TRBV30 and TRBJ2-5, with TRBD1 as a possible D gene (5 bases). Trimming removed 4 bases from V and 0 bases from J, with 9 bases in between. The CDR3 covers 13 residues. Germline V lookup: CDR1 GTSNPN, CDR2 SVGIG (reference sequence). In DNA, the CDR3 is TGTGCCTGGAAAGGGGCGAACCAAGAGACCCAGTACTTC. It specifies CAWKGANQETQYF.

In its sample, this clonotype was seen once. This chain connects TRBV7-6 to TRBJ2-3; D is possibly TRBD1 or TRBD2 (5 bases each). Germline values: CDR1 SGHVS, CDR2 FNYEAQ. The length of the CDR3 is 14 residues. V shed 2 bases and J shed 4 bases, with 10 bases lying between them. The CDR3 loop reads CASSLRGRSDTQYF. Here the CDR3 DNA reads TGTGCCAGCAGCTTACGGGGCCGATCAGATACGCAGTATTTT.

The chain carries TRBV5-1 and TRBJ1-4; D is uncertain. This CDR3 has 15 residues. Trimming took 7 bases from V and 5 from J, leaving 18 bases between them. Germline CDR1 reads SGHRS; CDR2 reads YFSETQ. The CDR3 is CASQMTGVLNEKLFF. As DNA, the CDR3 is TGCGCCAGCCAAATGACCGGGGTCCTAAATGAAAAACTGTTTTTT.

This clonotype showed up many times. The chain recombines TRBV20-1 with TRBJ2-1; D possibly matches TRBD1 or TRBD2 (5 bases each). V lost 3 bases and J lost 8, with 11 bases in between. The CDR3 extends over 12 amino acids. Germline CDR1 DFQATT, CDR2 SNEGSKA (reference sequence). The CDR3 reads CSASPGSDEQFF. DNA of the CDR3: TGCAGTGCTAGCCCAGGGAGCGATGAGCAGTTCTTC.

Many counts were recorded for this clonotype. This chain joins TRBV11-2 and TRBJ2-5, with 7 nucleotides matching TRBD2. CDR1 is SGHAT, CDR2 FQNNGV, per germline. The CDR3 is made up of 15 amino acids. The J segment lost 0 bases and the V segment lost 5 bases, leaving 6 bases of the junction unmatched. The CDR3 spells CASSQTLADQETQYF. In DNA form, the CDR3 reads TGTGCCAGCAGCCAGACCCTAGCGGACCAAGAGACCCAGTACTTC.

This chain uses TRBV20-1 with TRBJ2-5; TRBD1 matches 8 bases. In germline, CDR1 is DFQATT, CDR2 SNEGSKA (reference sequence). This CDR3 has 16 amino acids. The J segment lost 0 bases and the V segment lost 2 bases, leaving 8 bases of the junction unmatched. The CDR3 nucleotides read TGCAGTGCTAGACCCTGGACAGGGTGGGACCAAGAGACCCAGTACTTC. Protein: CSARPWTGWDQETQYF.

The V call is TRBV6-5, the J call TRBJ2-5; tentative D call: TRBD2 (5 bases). The CDR3 is 16 residues long. Germline V lookup: CDR1 MNHEY, CDR2 SVGAGI. Between the trimmed V and J ends, which lost 0 bases and 3 bases, there was a span of 14 bases. The chain's CDR3 is CASSYSLLAQEETQYF. Written as DNA, the CDR3 is TGTGCCAGCAGTTACTCTTTGCTAGCTCAGGAAGAGACCCAGTACTTC.

V usage is TRBV24-1 and J usage is TRBJ2-3; weak D call: TRBD2 (5 bases). Trimming stripped 8 bases from V and 2 bases from J, with 22 bases between. The CDR3 length is 17 residues. CDR1 and CDR2 from the germline V gene are KGHDR and SFDVKD. CDR3 sequence: CATNDTRGPGFTDTQYF. The CDR3 DNA follows: TGTGCCACCAACGACACAAGAGGGCCGGGGTTCACAGATACGCAGTATTTT.

In its sample, this clonotype was seen many times. The chain recombines TRBV7-8 with TRBJ2-5, with D maybe TRBD2 (7 bases). V dropped 5 bases and J dropped 3 bases, with 22 bases sitting between them. This CDR3 has 17 amino acids. Germline V gene data show CDR1 as SGHVS and CDR2 as FQNEAQ. For the CDR3, the DNA is TGTGCCAGCAGCCCCAAGGGGGGGGGATCGGTTAAAGAGACCCAGTACTTC. As protein: CASSPKGGGSVKETQYF.

The table lists this clonotype with a few counts. The rearrangement joins TRBV29-1 to TRBJ1-1, with TRBD1 as a possible D gene (6 bases). Germline-derived CDR1 and CDR2 are SQVTM and ANQGSEA. The CDR3 runs to 11 residues. The V end lost 2 bases, the J end lost 11 bases, and 12 bases lay between the germline ends. DNA for the CDR3: TGCAGCGTTGAATTCGGGGGGCGGGCTTTCTTT. Its protein product is CSVEFGGRAFF.

This clonotype was found many times. The chain uses TRBV29-1 and TRBJ2-5; the D gene is possibly TRBD2 (6 bases). V dropped 2 bases and J dropped 2 bases, with 15 bases sitting between them. CDR3 length: 15 residues. Germline-derived CDR1 and CDR2 are SQVTM and ANQGSEA. The CDR3 loop is CSVEWGRREQETQYF. The CDR3 coding sequence is TGCAGCGTTGAATGGGGACGGAGGGAACAAGAGACCCAGTACTTC. Filled out from reference TRBV29-1 and TRBJ2-5, the complete variable domain reads SAVISQKPSRDICQRGTSLTIQCQVDSQVTMMFWYRQQPGQSLTLIATANQGSEATYESGFVIDKFPISRPNLTFSTLTVSNMSPEDSSIYLCSVEWGRREQETQYFGPGTRLLVL.

The chain uses TRBV10-3 and TRBJ1-1; perhaps TRBD1 as D (5 bases). CDR3 length: 15 amino acids. Germline assignment: CDR1 ENHRY and CDR2 SYGVKD. Trimming cost V 1 base and J 5 bases, with 14 bases left between them. The CDR3 nucleotides are TGTGCCATCAGTGAGTTGAAGGGAAGGACAACTGAAGCTTTCTTT. Protein product: CAISELKGRTTEAFF.

This clonotype has only a few counts. The CDR3 reads CSANPTSGGLQETQYF. Written as DNA, the CDR3 is TGCAGTGCGAACCCAACTAGCGGGGGTCTCCAAGAGACCCAGTACTTC. The V and J genes are TRBV20-1 and TRBJ2-5; 11 nucleotides line up with TRBD2. Germline V gene lookup returns CDR1 DFQATT and CDR2 SNEGSKA (reference sequence). The CDR3 runs 16 residues. Trimming cost V 6 bases and J 1 base; bases outside gene matches: 10.

This clonotype was counted ten times or more. The chain recombines TRBV28 with TRBJ1-1; no definite D call. Trimming removed 7 bases at V and 0 bases at J, with 3 bases between. The germline gives CDR1 MDHEN, CDR2 SYDVKM. The CDR3 is 11 amino acids. CDR3 coding DNA: TGTGCCAGCACGATGAACACTGAAGCTTTCTTT. Protein sequence: CASTMNTEAFF. Supplemented by reference TRBV28 and TRBJ1-1, the full variable domain reads DVKVTQSSRYLVKRTGEKVFLECVQDMDHENMFWYRQDPGLGLRLIYFSYDVKMKEKGDIPEGYSVSREKKERFSLILESASTNQTSMYLCASTMNTEAFFGQGTRLTVV.

This clonotype was found many times. The chain has TRBV6-5 and TRBJ2-5, with D perhaps TRBD1 or TRBD2 (5 bases each). This CDR3 contains 12 residues. Trimming left V 6 bases short and J 9 bases short, with 14 bases between. Germline V lookup: CDR1 MNHEY, CDR2 SVGAGI. The CDR3 DNA reads TGTGCCAGCAGCTACGGGGCCGGGGCCCAGTACTTC. This encodes CASSYGAGAQYF.

The chain is built from TRBV20-1 and TRBJ1-1, with D tentatively TRBD1 (5 bases). This CDR3 is built from 15 residues. Trimming took off 0 bases at V and 7 bases at J, with 18 bases between the two ends. From germline, CDR1 is DFQATT and CDR2 SNEGSKA (reference sequence). DNA for the CDR3: TGCAGTGCTAGAGAAGGGGTCGTACGATCCCTTGAAGCTTTCTTT. Encoded protein: CSAREGVVRSLEAFF.

The rearrangement links TRBV11-2 to TRBJ2-4; D possibly corresponds to TRBD2 (5 bases). V was trimmed by 1 base and J by 7 bases, leaving 14 bases between them. CDR1 SGHAT and CDR2 FQNNGV come from the germline V gene. The CDR3 spans 15 residues. The CDR3 here is CASSLVRGRFNIQYF. DNA for the CDR3: TGTGCCAGCAGCTTAGTCCGGGGAAGGTTTAACATTCAGTACTTC.

This clonotype occurred a few times. The V and J genes are TRBV4-3 and TRBJ1-1; D is unresolved. Germline CDR1 LGHNA, CDR2 YSLEER. The CDR3 totals 16 residues. The V end lost 0 bases, the J end lost 0 bases, and 11 bases lay between the germline ends. CDR3 bases: TGCGCCAGCAGCCAAGACTTACAGAGCATGAACACTGAAGCTTTCTTT. Its translation is CASSQDLQSMNTEAFF.

The sample holds a few counts of this clonotype. J is TRBJ2-6 and V is TRBV19; D gene uncertain. The ends were cut back, 4 bases at V and 1 base at J, with 8 bases in the middle. The germline V gene encodes CDR1 LNHDA and CDR2 SQIVND (reference sequence). The CDR3 is made up of 15 amino acids. CDR3 nucleotides: TGTGCCAGTAGTAACAGTTATTCTGGGGCCAACGTCCTGACTTTC. Its translation is CASSNSYSGANVLTF.

The rearrangement joins TRBV6-2 or TRBV6-3 to TRBJ2-7; no definite D call. The CDR3 extends over 14 amino acids. Trimming pared 0 bases from V and 4 bases from J, leaving 10 bases between. Looked up from germline, CDR1 is MNHEY and CDR2 is SVGEGT. This chain's CDR3 is CASSYSRGPYEQYF. The CDR3 nucleotides read TGTGCCAGCAGTTACTCGCGTGGGCCTTACGAGCAGTACTTC.

This clonotype appeared a few times. V usage is TRBV18 and J usage is TRBJ2-2, with D possibly being TRBD1 or TRBD2 (5 bases each). Germline V lookup: CDR1 KGHSH, CDR2 LQKENI. Trimming pared 2 bases from V and 14 bases from J, leaving 18 bases between. CDR3 size: 14 residues. CDR3: CASSPTPGRLALFF. The CDR3 bases are TGTGCCAGCTCACCAACCCCGGGACGGCTCGCACTGTTTTTT.

This clonotype has ten or more counts. This rearrangement joins TRBV7-3 to TRBJ2-1; D not certain. CDR1 and CDR2 (germline): SGHTA, FQGTGA. The CDR3 runs 16 residues. V shed 0 bases and J shed 0 bases, with 9 bases lying between them. Here the CDR3 reads CASSLTGGYSYNEQFF. The CDR3 DNA reads as TGTGCCAGCAGCTTAACGGGCGGTTACTCCTACAATGAGCAGTTCTTC.

This clonotype has more than one count but fewer than ten. A much more abundant neighbour one base away suggests this may be a read error. The rearrangement uses TRBV12-3 or TRBV12-4 and TRBJ2-2; either TRBD1 or TRBD2 may fit D (5 bases each). This CDR3 is 13 amino acids long. V was trimmed by 1 base and J by 7 bases, leaving 7 bases between them. The CDR3 is CASSLERGGELFF. CDR3 nucleotides: TGTGCCAGCAGTTTAGAGAGGGGCGGGGAGCTGTTTTTT.

This clonotype was observed many times. The J gene is TRBJ2-5, the V gene TRBV20-1; 11 nucleotides line up with TRBD1. The CDR3 runs to 16 residues. The germline V gene encodes CDR1 DFQATT and CDR2 SNEGSKA (reference sequence). After removal of 4 bases from V and 2 bases from J, the junction contained 9 bases not matched to a gene. The CDR3: CSAMRSGTGGQETQYF. DNA for the CDR3: TGCAGTGCTATGCGCTCCGGGACAGGGGGACAAGAGACCCAGTACTTC.